Listed here are 9 T cell receptor beta chains from one sample, sequenced in a study of cytomegalovirus exposure and HLA in healthy donors. PCR employed 60 Vbeta and 13 Jbeta primers. Some clones are missing from TCRdb's copy, which holds only in-frame ones; the method was immunoSEQ multiplex PCR. Altogether fewer than 110,000 clones are present, roughly 82% being singletons, with the ten largest covering under 5%. The sample comprised PBMCs. The receptors come from a male donor in good health and CMV-seronegative.

CDR3 coding DNA: TGTGCCAGCAGCTGGAGAGGGGCGGGAACCGGGGAGCTGTTTTTT. Protein: CASSWRGAGTGELFF. V usage is TRBV5-4 and J usage is TRBJ2-2; D perhaps matches TRBD2 (6 bases). This CDR3 comprises 15 residues. V was clipped by 3 bases and J by 5 bases, with 14 bases between them. Germline CDR1 reads SGHNT; CDR2 reads YYREEE (reference sequence).

The rearrangement joins TRBV11-1 to TRBJ2-7, with 8 bases fitting TRBD1. The length of the CDR3 is 14 residues. V dropped 2 bases and J dropped 2; count of bases not matched to a gene: 2. The V gene's germline CDR1 is SGHAT and CDR2 FQDESV (reference sequence). The CDR3 sequence: CASSLPGGPYEQYF. The CDR3, as DNA: TGTGCCAGCAGCTTACCAGGGGGCCCCTACGAGCAGTACTTC.

The chain links TRBV30 to TRBJ2-5; tentative D call: TRBD1 (7 bases). The length of the CDR3 is 14 residues. V lost 3 bases, J lost 4 bases, and 15 bases lay in between. Germline V CDR1 and CDR2: GTSNPN, SVGIG (reference sequence). In DNA form, the CDR3 reads TGTGCCTGGAGAAAGGAGGGGGCTGGAGAGACCCAGTACTTC. Translating gives CAWRKEGAGETQYF.

The rearrangement links TRBV5-1 to TRBJ2-1; a weak D match, TRBD2 (7 bases). The CDR3 has 19 amino acids. The V end was cut by 4 bases, the J end by 1 base, with 24 bases between. Germline CDR1 reads SGHRS; CDR2 reads YFSETQ. The CDR3 DNA follows: TGCGCCAGCAGCCTGACAGGCGAAGCGGGACGAATATCCTACAATGAGCAGTTCTTC. It codes for CASSLTGEAGRISYNEQFF.

The rearrangement joins TRBV29-1 to TRBJ2-3, with 8 bases matching TRBD2. This CDR3 has 14 amino acids. J lost 2 bases, V lost 7 bases, and 8 bases had no gene match. CDR1 is SQVTM, CDR2 ANQGSEA, per germline. CDR3 coding DNA: TGCAGCGCCAGACTAGCGTTAAACACAGATACGCAGTATTTT. As protein: CSARLALNTDTQYF.

This clone came up once. The chain has TRBV6-1 and TRBJ2-2; 10 bases match TRBD2. The CDR3 has 21 residues. Per germline, CDR1 MNHNS and CDR2 SASEGT. V trimming: 0 bases; J trimming: 6 bases; junction bases outside the gene matches: 19. The DNA of the CDR3 is TGTGCCAGCAGTGAAGCGCACAGGCTAGCGGGAGTAGTTGAGCGTGCCGGGGAGCTGTTTTTT. It translates to CASSEAHRLAGVVERAGELFF.

This clone was seen more than once but under ten times. The chain uses TRBV11-2 and TRBJ2-7; possible D gene TRBD2, 6 bases. The CDR3 sequence is 12 residues long. V lost 5 bases, J lost 7 bases, and 12 bases lay in between. CDR1 is SGHAT and CDR2 is FQNNGV in the germline V gene. The CDR3 DNA is TGTGCCAGCAGCCTTGCGGGGAGTGAGCAGTACTTC. It is translated as CASSLAGSEQYF.

The chain recombines TRBV18 with TRBJ2-5; D is ambiguous. The better agreement between TRBJ2-7 and the DNA end casts doubt on the J call. CDR1 KGHSH and CDR2 LQKENI come from the germline V gene. The CDR3 has 15 amino acids. DNA for the CDR3: TGTGCCAGCTCACCGAGGAAAATGAGCTCCTACGAGCAGTACTTC. It translates to CASSPRKMSSYEQYF.

This rearrangement joins TRBV27 to TRBJ1-3; 8 bases line up with TRBD1. Germline V gives CDR1 MNHEY, CDR2 SMNVEV (reference sequence). The CDR3 totals 15 residues. V dropped 6 bases and J dropped 8; count of bases not matched to a gene: 12. The CDR3 loop reads CASSRVTGQEDTIYF. CDR3 bases: TGTGCCAGCAGCCGGGTGACGGGACAGGAGGACACCATATATTTT.